This T cell receptor beta chain was recovered during a study of blood T cell repertoires in COVID-19 (dated by TCRdb to 2018 to 2020). Some background on the complete study: Samples from collaborators originated in the United States, Italy and Spain and spanned both the acute and convalescent phases of COVID-19. The repertoires were released in a freely available public database meant as a resource for research on the immune response to SARS-CoV-2. Subjects who had been exposed to COVID-19, were actively infected with it, or had recovered from it provided the deeply sampled blood TCRbeta repertoires that made up the dataset. Where HLA class I and class II types were available, the types were taken from metadata supplied by the sample provider, not from assay-based typing. The prospective study material was composed of cDNA or gDNA derived from T cells, B-cell-depleted T cells, or PBMCs. Samples were obtained from the ongoing ImmuneRACE study (first 160 participants) and from 1,000 to 1,500 subjects provided by 6 global collaborators. A de-identified subject ID, COVID-19 status, age in years and sex were almost always included in the sample metadata.

Results and caveats for the whole study, not just this receptor: How much clinical and demographic metadata was included differed by source and by participant, and the metadata was provided uncurated.

TCRbeta CDR3 regions were amplified from genomic DNA by means of the immunoSEQ Assay, a bias-controlled multiplex PCR. Per the source publication's procedure: Within the assay, amplification of reference gene primers was used to estimate how many nucleated cells each sample contained. Sequence reads were collapsed and filtered to measure the absolute abundance of every unique TCRbeta CDR3 rearrangement. For each sample, productive Simpson clonality was calculated by taking the square root of Simpson's diversity index across productive rearrangements. TCRdb took this table from immuneACCESS and kept in-frame rearrangements with V and J called. Such tables lack part of the clones; where checked against another copy, unresolved V genes explain under half of the gap, and the rest is unexplained. V, J and clone size were drawn from that table, and D and trimming were deduced from the DNA. The sample table holds about 98,000 clones, of which around 72% were seen once. The top ten clonotypes cover approximately 25% of the sample.

This clone has a single count. The antigen this receptor binds is unknown. No much larger clone is present one base from it, and per-base qualities are unavailable. Whole blood was collected in K2EDTA tubes by collaborating institutions according to the institutions' own protocols. Collaborator samples were shipped for TCRbeta analysis as frozen whole blood, isolated PBMCs, or DNA extracted from either sample type. Sequenced sample: peripheral blood. This TCR came from a man in his 70s with acute or convalescent COVID-19.

The sequence in DNA is TGTGCCAGCAGTTTAAGCCTAGCCCAGTTCTTC. It encodes CASSLSLAQFF. Rearrangement joined TRBV12-3 or TRBV12-4 to TRBJ2-1; the D gene is possibly TRBD2, with 5 bases matching. The CDR3 goes from the cysteine to the phenylalanine over 11 residues. The sequence is cut down to CDR3 DNA, 33 bases in frame from base 1. Trimming costs V 2 bases and J 13 bases, and their ends lie 9 bases apart.